This T cell receptor (beta chain) was identified during a study of control samples from healthy donors and cancer patients. Germline V lookup: CDR1 MGHRA, CDR2 YSYEKL. V lost 2 bases and J 1 base, leaving 5 bases between the germline ends. The CDR3 extends over 13 amino acids. Assay: immunoSEQ multiplex PCR; the TCRdb copy retains only in-frame clones and omits some. The sample lists 70,000 or so clones, 85% to 95% occurring once. This sequence was found in a middle-aged woman in good health. The rearrangement joins TRBV4-1 to TRBJ1-1, with D unclear. Sequenced: blood. CDR3 bases: TGCGCCAGCAGCCAATCAAGGAACACTGAAGCTTTCTTT. It specifies CASSQSRNTEAFF.